Presented here are 25 T cell receptor beta chains from one specimen sequenced in a study of OX40 agonist ivuxolimab in advanced cancers. The method was immunoSEQ multiplex PCR; TCRdb's version includes in-frame clones alone and lacks a portion of them. The sample holds 57,000 or so clones, under 85% seen once. The source was CD4+ or CD8+ T cells sorted from blood, collected in a trial of the OX40 agonist ivuxolimab. The origin of the receptors is an adult with an advanced solid tumor such as melanoma, head and neck, liver or kidney cancer.

The V call is TRBV29-1, the J call TRBJ1-2, with 7 bases fitting TRBD1. The germline V gene encodes CDR1 SQVTM and CDR2 ANQGSEA. The CDR3 extends over 10 amino acids. V shed 6 bases, J shed 6 bases, and the junction held 1 base outside the gene matches. The chain's CDR3 is CSVDRDGYTF. The CDR3 DNA reads as TGCAGCGTAGACAGGGATGGCTACACCTTC.

The V call is TRBV2, the J call TRBJ1-4; 8 bases line up with TRBD1. CDR1 and CDR2 from the germline V gene are SNHLY and FYNNEI. Trimming at V came to 7 bases and at J to 4 bases, leaving 8 bases not matched to a gene. CDR3 length: 15 residues. The CDR3 DNA sequence: TGTGCCAGCAATAGGCAGGGGGCATTTAATGAAAAACTGTTTTTT. Its protein is CASNRQGAFNEKLFF.

V usage is TRBV30 and J usage is TRBJ2-3; no clear D gene. Germline V gene lookup returns CDR1 GTSNPN and CDR2 SVGIG (reference sequence). The CDR3 has 11 amino acids. Trimming stripped 2 bases from V and 7 bases from J, with 7 bases between. Here the CDR3 DNA reads TGTGCCTGGAGTCCCTTTCATACGCAGTATTTT. It encodes CAWSPFHTQYF. Full variable domain (rest looked up from reference TRBV30 and TRBJ2-3): SQTIHQWPATLVQPVGSPLSLECTVEGTSNPNLYWYRQAAGRGLQLLFYSVGIGQISSEVPQNLSASRPQDRQFILSSKKLLLSDSGFYLCAWSPFHTQYFGPGTRLTVL.

The CDR3 protein is CATSRALLALYNEQFF. The DNA of the CDR3 is TGTGCCACCAGCAGAGCCCTACTAGCCTTGTACAATGAGCAGTTCTTC. This chain joins TRBV15 and TRBJ2-1; D might be TRBD2 (6 bases). Looked up from germline, CDR1 is LNHNV and CDR2 is YYDKDF (reference sequence). CDR3 length: 16 residues. With 1 base removed from V and 4 bases from J, the gap between germline ends came to 14 bases.

The V gene is TRBV6-6, the J gene TRBJ1-5; D is ambiguous. Trimming took off 4 bases at V and 5 bases at J, with 9 bases between the two ends. Germline V CDR1 and CDR2: MNHNY, SVGAGI (reference sequence). This CDR3 comprises 13 residues. CDR3 DNA sequence: TGTGCCAGCAGTTTCCGGGGTGATCAGCCCCAGCATTTT. This encodes CASSFRGDQPQHF.

In regard to this clone: The sample has other DNA sequences that encode this CDR3 too. This chain links TRBV5-1 with TRBJ2-1; D perhaps matches TRBD2 (6 bases). The CDR3 totals 15 residues. V was shortened by 5 bases and J by 6 bases, with 18 bases between the two germline ends. Germline CDR1 and CDR2: SGHRS and YFSETQ. DNA for the CDR3: TGCGCCAGCAGGAGTCCTGGGACGGGAGTCAATGAGCAGTTCTTC. This translates into CASRSPGTGVNEQFF.

The chain links TRBV7-9 to TRBJ2-3, with D possibly matching TRBD2 (6 bases). Germline V gene lookup returns CDR1 SEHNR and CDR2 FQNEAQ (reference sequence). The V end was cut by 2 bases, the J end by 4 bases, with 10 bases between. The CDR3 runs 14 residues. The CDR3 bases are TGTGCCAGCAGCTTATTGGCGGGGTCAGATACGCAGTATTTT. Encoded protein: CASSLLAGSDTQYF.

The chain couples TRBV7-2 to TRBJ2-7, with 7 bases lining up with TRBD2. This CDR3 comprises 15 residues. Germline CDR1 SGHTA, CDR2 FQGNSA. Unmatched junction bases numbered 4, after V lost 2 bases and J lost 0 bases. CDR3: CASSLIGRGSYEQYF. The CDR3 DNA reads as TGTGCCAGCAGCTTAATTGGGAGGGGCTCCTACGAGCAGTACTTC. The full variable domain, its missing parts supplied by reference TRBV7-2 and TRBJ2-7, is GAGVSQSPSNKVTEKGKDVELRCDPISGHTALYWYRQSLGQGLEFLIYFQGNSAPDKSGLPSDRFSAERTGGSVSTLTIQRTQQEDSAVYLCASSLIGRGSYEQYFGPGTRLTVT.

The J gene is TRBJ1-5, the V gene TRBV15; D ambiguous. Germline CDR1 is LNHNV and CDR2 is YYDKDF (reference sequence). This CDR3 has 12 amino acids. V lost 0 bases to trimming and J lost 11 bases, with 8 bases between them. The DNA for the CDR3 is TGTGCCACCAGCAGAGATGGGAGGACCCAGCATTTT. Residues: CATSRDGRTQHF.

The rearrangement joins TRBV20-1 to TRBJ2-1; D unresolved. V was clipped by 4 bases and J by 7 bases, with 5 bases between them. The CDR3 has 10 amino acids. CDR1 DFQATT and CDR2 SNEGSKA come from the germline V gene (reference sequence). The CDR3 DNA reads as TGCAGTGCTATAAGTAATGAGCAGTTCTTC. Translated, it gives CSAISNEQFF.

The CDR3 sequence: CSVNRAGGYTF. In DNA, the CDR3 is TGCAGCGTCAATCGAGCTGGAGGCTACACCTTC. The J gene is TRBJ1-2, the V gene TRBV29-1; D unclear. Deletions cut 6 bases from V and 8 bases from J, with 13 bases between. The CDR3 extends over 11 amino acids. The V gene's germline CDR1 is SQVTM and CDR2 ANQGSEA.

The chain carries TRBV5-6 and TRBJ1-1; a possible D gene is TRBD1 (6 bases). CDR3 length: 14 amino acids. The V gene's germline CDR1 is SGHDT and CDR2 YYEEEE. Trimming shortened V by 4 bases and J by 6 bases, and 16 bases separated the two germline ends. For the CDR3, the DNA is TGTGCCAGCAGCATACAGGGAGGTATGCCTGAAGCTTTCTTT. Translation gives CASSIQGGMPEAFF.

Only a few counts were recorded for this clone. The CDR3 nucleotides are TGTGCCAGCTCACCAGTGTCGACAGGTTCCTACGAGCAGTACTTC. Its protein product is CASSPVSTGSYEQYF. The V call is TRBV18, the J call TRBJ2-7, with D possibly matching TRBD1 (6 bases). Trimming took off 2 bases at V and 1 base at J, with 12 bases between the two ends. This CDR3 has 15 amino acids. Germline V gene lookup returns CDR1 KGHSH and CDR2 LQKENI.

Turning to this clone: Other DNA sequences from this sample encode an identical CDR3 as well. This chain links TRBV6-1 with TRBJ1-5; D unclear. The CDR3 length is 16 residues. Germline CDR1 is MNHNS and CDR2 is SASEGT. Between the trimmed V and J ends, which lost 2 bases and 6 bases, there was a span of 17 bases. Here the CDR3 reads CASSEFLVGSSQPQHF. Written as DNA, the CDR3 is TGTGCCAGCAGTGAATTTCTCGTGGGTTCGAGTCAGCCCCAGCATTTT.

The J gene is TRBJ1-1, the V gene TRBV30; D gene unclear. V was trimmed by 4 bases and J by 3 bases, leaving 15 bases between them. This CDR3 contains 14 residues. The germline V gene encodes CDR1 GTSNPN and CDR2 SVGIG (reference sequence). CDR3 amino acids: CAWNRGEGDTEAFF. CDR3 nucleotides: TGTGCCTGGAACCGTGGAGAGGGCGACACTGAAGCTTTCTTT. The whole variable domain, remainder taken from reference TRBV30 and TRBJ1-1, is SQTIHQWPATLVQPVGSPLSLECTVEGTSNPNLYWYRQAAGRGLQLLFYSVGIGQISSEVPQNLSASRPQDRQFILSSKKLLLSDSGFYLCAWNRGEGDTEAFFGQGTRLTVV.

The chain recombines TRBV19 with TRBJ1-1; 9 positions match TRBD1. CDR1 is LNHDA and CDR2 is SQIVND in the germline V gene (reference sequence). This CDR3 spans 15 amino acids. With 5 bases clipped from V and 5 bases from J, the junction kept 9 bases outside the gene matches. The CDR3 DNA sequence: TGTGCCAGTAGTCAAGGGCGACAGGGGGAGACTGAAGCTTTCTTT. It specifies CASSQGRQGETEAFF.

The chain carries TRBV10-3 and TRBJ2-3; no clear D gene. CDR1 is ENHRY, CDR2 SYGVKD, per germline. V was pared by 2 bases and J by 7 bases, with 4 bases between. The CDR3 contains 11 residues. DNA of the CDR3: TGTGCCATCAGTGAGGGGTATACGCAGTATTTT. This encodes CAISEGYTQYF.

The chain combines TRBV27 with TRBJ1-6; a possible D gene is TRBD1 (6 bases). Germline loops: CDR1 MNHEY, CDR2 SMNVEV (reference sequence). This CDR3 is 16 amino acids long. Trimming cost V 0 bases and J 4 bases, with 10 bases left between them. The DNA for the CDR3 is TGTGCCAGCAGTTTATCCGGGGGGGCTTATAATTCACCCCTCCACTTT. This gives the protein CASSLSGGAYNSPLHF.

The chain couples TRBV5-6 to TRBJ2-4; 9 positions match TRBD1. Looked up from germline, CDR1 is SGHDT and CDR2 is YYEEEE. The CDR3 totals 17 residues. The junction had 5 bases not matched to a gene; V was cut back by 0 bases and J by 1 base. CDR3 nucleotide sequence: TGTGCCAGCAGCTTGGAGAGGGACAGGGTGGCCAAAAACATTCAGTACTTC. This sequence encodes CASSLERDRVAKNIQYF.

This clone was picked up one time. The CDR3 bases are TGCGCCAGTCAAACAGGGGACAGAGCAGATACGCAGTATTTT. Amino acids: CASQTGDRADTQYF. The V and J genes are TRBV5-1 and TRBJ2-3, with 7 positions matching TRBD1. Germline values: CDR1 SGHRS, CDR2 YFSETQ. With V trimmed by 8 bases and J by 4 bases, 10 bases remained unmatched. The CDR3 contains 14 residues.

The chain combines TRBV2 with TRBJ2-5, with 11 bases lining up with TRBD1. This CDR3 region has 15 residues. The junction had 4 bases not matched to a gene; V was cut back by 7 bases and J by 0 bases. Germline assignment: CDR1 SNHLY and CDR2 FYNNEI. The CDR3 protein is CASTGDRGYQETQYF. In DNA, the CDR3 is TGTGCCAGCACCGGGGACAGGGGGTACCAAGAGACCCAGTACTTC.

The chain uses TRBV2 and TRBJ2-1; tentatively, D is TRBD2 (6 bases). Deletions cut 6 bases from V and 6 bases from J, with 12 bases between. The CDR3 is made up of 13 amino acids. In germline, CDR1 is SNHLY, CDR2 FYNNEI. The CDR3 region is CASSWRGPNEQFF. Here the CDR3 DNA reads TGTGCCAGCAGCTGGAGGGGTCCCAATGAGCAGTTCTTC.

This clone has a handful of counts. The rearrangement joins TRBV5-1 to TRBJ2-3, with a weak D call TRBD1 (5 bases). The CDR3 is made up of 15 amino acids. Trimming removed 0 bases at V and 5 bases at J, with 13 bases between. Germline loops: CDR1 SGHRS, CDR2 YFSETQ. This CDR3 is CASSLEGRVVDTQYF. The CDR3 DNA sequence: TGCGCCAGCAGCTTGGAGGGCAGGGTGGTAGATACGCAGTATTTT. Filled out from reference TRBV5-1 and TRBJ2-3, the complete variable domain reads KAGVTQTPRYLIKTRGQQVTLSCSPISGHRSVSWYQQTPGQGLQFLFEYFSETQRNKGNFPGRFSGRQFSNSRSEMNVSTLELGDSALYLCASSLEGRVVDTQYFGPGTRLTVL.

The chain combines TRBV18 with TRBJ2-3; D unclear. Trimming cost V 3 bases and J 4 bases, with 11 bases left between them. CDR3 size: 14 residues. Germline assignment: CDR1 KGHSH and CDR2 LQKENI. CDR3 sequence: CASSPYGPPDTQYF. The CDR3 nucleotides are TGTGCCAGCTCACCGTACGGACCCCCAGATACGCAGTATTTT.

The chain recombines TRBV14 with TRBJ1-5, with TRBD1 as a possible D gene (6 bases). The CDR3 has 13 amino acids. The V gene's germline CDR1 is SGHDN and CDR2 FVKESK. V was clipped by 5 bases and J by 4 bases, with 9 bases between them. The CDR3 region has the DNA TGTGCCAGCAGCGGACAGCCTAATCAGCCCCAGCATTTT. Its protein product is CASSGQPNQPQHF.